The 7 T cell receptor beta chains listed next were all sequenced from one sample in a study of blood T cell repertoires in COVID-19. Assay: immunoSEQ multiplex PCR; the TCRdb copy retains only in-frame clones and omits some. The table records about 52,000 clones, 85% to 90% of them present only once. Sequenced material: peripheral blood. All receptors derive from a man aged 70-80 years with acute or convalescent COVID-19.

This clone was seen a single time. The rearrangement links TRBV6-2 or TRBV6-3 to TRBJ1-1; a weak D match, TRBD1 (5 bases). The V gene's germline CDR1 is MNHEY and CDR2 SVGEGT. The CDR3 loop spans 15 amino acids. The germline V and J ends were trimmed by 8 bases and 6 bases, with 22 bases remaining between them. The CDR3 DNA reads TGTGCCAGCCGCCGGGGGGAAATTGAAATCTCTGAAGCTTTCTTT. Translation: CASRRGEIEISEAFF.

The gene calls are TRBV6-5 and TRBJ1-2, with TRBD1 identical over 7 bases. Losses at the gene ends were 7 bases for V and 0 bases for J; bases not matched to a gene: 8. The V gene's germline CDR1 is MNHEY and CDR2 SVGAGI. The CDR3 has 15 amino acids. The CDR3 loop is CASTFPGTANYGYTF. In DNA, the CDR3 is TGTGCCAGCACTTTCCCCGGGACAGCTAACTATGGCTACACCTTC.

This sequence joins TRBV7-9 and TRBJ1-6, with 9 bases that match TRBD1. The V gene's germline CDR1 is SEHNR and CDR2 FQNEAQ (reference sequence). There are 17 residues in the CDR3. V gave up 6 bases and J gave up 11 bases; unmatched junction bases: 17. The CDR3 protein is CASRPLRDREEHPPLHF. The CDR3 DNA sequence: TGTGCCAGCAGACCCCTCCGGGACAGGGAGGAGCATCCACCCCTCCACTTT.

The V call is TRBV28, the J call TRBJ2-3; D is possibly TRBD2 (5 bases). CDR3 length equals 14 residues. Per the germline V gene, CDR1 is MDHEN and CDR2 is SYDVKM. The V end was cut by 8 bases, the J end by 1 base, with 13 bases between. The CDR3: CASPPSGGTDTQYF. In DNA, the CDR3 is TGTGCCAGCCCCCCATCCGGGGGCACAGATACGCAGTATTTT.

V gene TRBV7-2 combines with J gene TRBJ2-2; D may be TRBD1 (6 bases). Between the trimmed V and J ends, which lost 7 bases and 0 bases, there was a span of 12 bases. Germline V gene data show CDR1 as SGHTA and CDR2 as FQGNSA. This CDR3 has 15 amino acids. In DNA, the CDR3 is TGTGCCAGCACCCTACAGGGCCCGAACACCGGGGAGCTGTTTTTT. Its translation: CASTLQGPNTGELFF.

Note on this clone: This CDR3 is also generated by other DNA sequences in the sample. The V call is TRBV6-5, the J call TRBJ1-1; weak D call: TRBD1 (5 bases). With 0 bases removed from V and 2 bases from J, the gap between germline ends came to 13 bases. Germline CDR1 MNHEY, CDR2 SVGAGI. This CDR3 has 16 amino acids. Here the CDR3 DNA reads TGTGCCAGCAGTTACTCAACAGGACGAGGAAACACTGAAGCTTTCTTT. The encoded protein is CASSYSTGRGNTEAFF.

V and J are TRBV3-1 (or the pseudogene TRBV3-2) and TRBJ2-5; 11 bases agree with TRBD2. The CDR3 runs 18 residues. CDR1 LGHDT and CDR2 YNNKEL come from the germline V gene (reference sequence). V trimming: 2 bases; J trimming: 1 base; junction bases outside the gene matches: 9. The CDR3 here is CASSQKRLAGISQETQYF. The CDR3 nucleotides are TGTGCCAGCAGCCAAAAGAGACTAGCGGGAATTTCCCAAGAGACCCAGTACTTC.